Listed below are T cell receptor beta chains from one sample, sequenced in a study of regulatory T cells in long-lasting Graves disease. TCRdb re-called the multiplex PCR reads with MiXCR, one entry per CDR3 protein. Of a few hundred thousand distinct CDR3 sequences in the sample, roughly a quarter were seen once. The material was peripheral blood mononuclear cells (PBMCs), obtained when the disease was refractory, from a patient treated with antithyroid drugs. Receptors were obtained from a female donor with Graves disease. Both conserved end residues are trimmed from each CDR3. Fields, in order: CDR3 length, D gene, V gene, CDR3 protein. A D gene is named only where the DNA matches it firmly.

length: 12
D: .
V: TRBV18
CDR3: ASSPEGRSYGQY

length: 9
D: TRBD1
V: TRBV29-1
CDR3: SVGQGPEQY

length: 15
D: .
V: TRBV2
CDR3: ASSEVFGGRVIQPQH

length: 12
D: TRBD1
V: TRBV20-1
CDR3: SAGRTGGNQPQH

length: 13
D: TRBD1
V: TRBV6-1
CDR3: ASDRGQGASYEQY

length: 11
D: TRBD1
V: TRBV30
CDR3: AWNGQGGEKLF

length: 9
D: .
V: TRBV7-2
CDR3: ASSPGDTIY

length: 15
D: TRBD1
V: TRBV3-1
CDR3: ASSHAGTGGEENTIY

length: 12
D: TRBD2
V: TRBV6-2/TRBV6-3
CDR3: ASRPRGGSYEQY

length: 12
D: .
V: TRBV19
CDR3: ASSSLADTGELF

length: 10
D: .
V: TRBV6-1
CDR3: ASGATNEKLF

length: 11
D: .
V: TRBV5-5
CDR3: ASSISTSYEQY